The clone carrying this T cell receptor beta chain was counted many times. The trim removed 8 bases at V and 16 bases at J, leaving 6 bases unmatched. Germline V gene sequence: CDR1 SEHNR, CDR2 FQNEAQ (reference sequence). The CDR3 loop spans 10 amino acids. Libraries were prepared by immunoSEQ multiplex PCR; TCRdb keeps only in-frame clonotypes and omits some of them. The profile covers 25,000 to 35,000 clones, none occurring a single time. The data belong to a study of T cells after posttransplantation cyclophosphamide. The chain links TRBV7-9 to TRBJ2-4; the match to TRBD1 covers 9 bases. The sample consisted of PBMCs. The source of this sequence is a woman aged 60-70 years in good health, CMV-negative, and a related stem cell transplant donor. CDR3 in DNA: TGTGCCAGCTTCCGGGGACAGGGTTACTTC. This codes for CASFRGQGYF.